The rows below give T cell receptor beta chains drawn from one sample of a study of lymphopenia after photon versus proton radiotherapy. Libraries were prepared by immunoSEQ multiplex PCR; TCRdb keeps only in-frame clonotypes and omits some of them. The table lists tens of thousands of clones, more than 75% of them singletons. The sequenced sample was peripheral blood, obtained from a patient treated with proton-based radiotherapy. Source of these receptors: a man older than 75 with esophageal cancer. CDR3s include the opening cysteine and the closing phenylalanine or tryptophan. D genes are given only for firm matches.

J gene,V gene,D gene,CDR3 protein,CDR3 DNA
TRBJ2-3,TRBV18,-,CASSPAGSDTQYF,TGTGCCAGCTCACCAGCGGGGTCAGATACGCAGTATTTT
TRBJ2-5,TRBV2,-,CASSGSIQETQYF,TGTGCCAGCAGTGGATCTATACAAGAGACCCAGTACTTC
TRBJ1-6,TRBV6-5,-,CASSYSGTSDSPLHF,TGTGCCAGCAGTTACTCGGGGACGAGTGATTCACCCCTCCACTTT
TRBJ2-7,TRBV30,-,CAWSVRGEQYF,TGTGCCTGGAGTGTACGGGGCGAGCAGTACTTC
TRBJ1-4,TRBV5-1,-,CASSLCQVATNEKLFF,TGTGCCAGCAGCTTGTGCCAAGTCGCAACTAATGAAAAACTGTTTTTT
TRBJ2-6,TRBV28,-,CASSPTGVSGANVLTF,TGTGCCAGCAGTCCGACAGGAGTCTCTGGGGCCAACGTCCTGACTTTC
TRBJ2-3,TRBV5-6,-,CASSLVSPWETKDTQYF,TGTGCCAGCAGCTTGGTTTCTCCGTGGGAGACGAAGGATACGCAGTATTTT
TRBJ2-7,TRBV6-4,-,CASSYGPNYEQYF,TGTGCCAGCAGTTACGGTCCCAACTACGAGCAGTACTTC
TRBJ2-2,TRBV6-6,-,CASSPARRGELFF,TGTGCCAGCAGTCCTGCCAGGAGGGGGGAGCTGTTTTTT
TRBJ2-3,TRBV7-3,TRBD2,CASSLGTSGLTDTQYF,TGTGCCAGCAGCTTAGGGACTAGCGGACTCACAGATACGCAGTATTTT
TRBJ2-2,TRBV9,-,CASSVVGNTGELFF,TGTGCCAGCAGCGTAGTGGGTAACACCGGGGAGCTGTTTTTT
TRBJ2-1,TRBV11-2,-,CASSAPGSRTYNEQFF,TGTGCCAGCAGCGCCCCAGGGTCCCGTACCTACAATGAGCAGTTCTTC
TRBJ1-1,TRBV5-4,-,CASSLGGDGTEAFF,TGTGCCAGCAGCTTGGGTGGGGATGGTACTGAAGCTTTCTTT